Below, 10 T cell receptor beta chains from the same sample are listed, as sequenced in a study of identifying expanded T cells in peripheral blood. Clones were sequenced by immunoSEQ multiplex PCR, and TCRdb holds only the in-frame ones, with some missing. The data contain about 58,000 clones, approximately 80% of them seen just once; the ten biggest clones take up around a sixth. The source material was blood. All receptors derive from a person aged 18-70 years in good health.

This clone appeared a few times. The CDR3 DNA reads TGTGCCAGCAGTGCCCTCGGCAATGAGCAGTTCTTC. Encoded protein: CASSALGNEQFF. The J gene is TRBJ2-1, the V gene TRBV27; D uncertain. This CDR3 spans 12 amino acids. CDR1 MNHEY and CDR2 SMNVEV come from the germline V gene (reference sequence). The ends were cut back, 5 bases at V and 6 bases at J, with 8 bases in the middle.

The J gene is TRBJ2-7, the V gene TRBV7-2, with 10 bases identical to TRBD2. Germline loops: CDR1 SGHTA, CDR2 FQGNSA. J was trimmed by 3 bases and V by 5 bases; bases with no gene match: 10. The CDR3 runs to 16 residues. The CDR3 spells CASSRLPSGSLYEQYF. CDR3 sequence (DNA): TGTGCCAGCAGCCGGCTCCCTAGCGGGAGCCTCTACGAGCAGTACTTC. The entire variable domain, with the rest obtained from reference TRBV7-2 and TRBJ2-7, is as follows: GAGVSQSPSNKVTEKGKDVELRCDPISGHTALYWYRQSLGQGLEFLIYFQGNSAPDKSGLPSDRFSAERTGGSVSTLTIQRTQQEDSAVYLCASSRLPSGSLYEQYFGPGTRLTVT.

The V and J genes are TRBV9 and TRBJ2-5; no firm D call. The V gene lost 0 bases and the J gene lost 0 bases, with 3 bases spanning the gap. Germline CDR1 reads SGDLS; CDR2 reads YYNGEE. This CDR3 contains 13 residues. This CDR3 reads CASSVVDQETQYF. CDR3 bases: TGTGCCAGCAGCGTAGTGGACCAAGAGACCCAGTACTTC. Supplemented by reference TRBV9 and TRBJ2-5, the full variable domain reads DSGVTQTPKHLITATGQRVTLRCSPRSGDLSVYWYQQSLDQGLQFLIQYYNGEERAKGNILERFSAQQFPDLHSELNLSSLELGDSALYFCASSVVDQETQYFGPGTRLLVL.

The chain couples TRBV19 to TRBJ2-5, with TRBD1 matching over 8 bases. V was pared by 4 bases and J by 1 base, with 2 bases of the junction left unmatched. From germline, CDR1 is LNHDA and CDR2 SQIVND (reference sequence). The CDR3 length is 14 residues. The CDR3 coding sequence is TGTGCCAGTAGTAAGCAGGGGGCCCAAGAGACCCAGTACTTC. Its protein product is CASSKQGAQETQYF.

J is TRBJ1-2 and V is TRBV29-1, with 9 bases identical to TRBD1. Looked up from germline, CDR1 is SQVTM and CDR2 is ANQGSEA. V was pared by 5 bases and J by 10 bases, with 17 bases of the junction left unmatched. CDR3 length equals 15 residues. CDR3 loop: CSVLAGRDREAFYTF. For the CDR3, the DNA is TGCAGCGTTCTGGCTGGTCGGGACAGGGAGGCTTTCTACACCTTC.

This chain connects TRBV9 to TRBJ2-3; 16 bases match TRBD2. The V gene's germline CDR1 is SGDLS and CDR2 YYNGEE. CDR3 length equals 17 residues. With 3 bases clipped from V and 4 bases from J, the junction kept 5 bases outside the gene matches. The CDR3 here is CASSEGTSGRVADTQYF. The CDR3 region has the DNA TGTGCCAGCAGCGAGGGGACTAGCGGGAGGGTCGCAGATACGCAGTATTTT.

Here the CDR3 reads CASVRNTEAFF. CDR3 DNA: TGTGCCAGCGTCAGGAACACTGAAGCTTTCTTT. J is TRBJ1-1 and V is TRBV7-9; no clear D gene. This CDR3 spans 11 amino acids. CDR1 is SEHNR and CDR2 is FQNEAQ in the germline V gene (reference sequence). The V end was cut by 8 bases, the J end by 1 base, with 5 bases between.

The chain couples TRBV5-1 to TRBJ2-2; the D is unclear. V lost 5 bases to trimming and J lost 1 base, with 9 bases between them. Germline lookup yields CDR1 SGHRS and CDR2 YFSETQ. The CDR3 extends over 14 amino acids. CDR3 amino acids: CASRSALNTGELFF. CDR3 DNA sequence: TGCGCCAGCAGGAGTGCTTTGAACACCGGGGAGCTGTTTTTT.

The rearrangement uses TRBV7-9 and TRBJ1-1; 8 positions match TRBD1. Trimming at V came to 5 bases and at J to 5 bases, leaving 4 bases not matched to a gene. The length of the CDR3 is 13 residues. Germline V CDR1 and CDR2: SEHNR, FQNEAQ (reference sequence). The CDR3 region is CASSPTGGTEAFF. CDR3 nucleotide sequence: TGTGCCAGCAGCCCCACAGGGGGAACTGAAGCTTTCTTT.

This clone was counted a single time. In DNA form, the CDR3 reads TGTGCCAGCAGTTTAGCAGCTAGCTATGGCTACACCTTC. It is translated as CASSLAASYGYTF. This rearrangement joins TRBV27 to TRBJ1-2; no clear D. Germline values: CDR1 MNHEY, CDR2 SMNVEV (reference sequence). With 2 bases removed from V and 4 bases from J, the gap between germline ends came to 8 bases. The CDR3 runs to 13 residues.